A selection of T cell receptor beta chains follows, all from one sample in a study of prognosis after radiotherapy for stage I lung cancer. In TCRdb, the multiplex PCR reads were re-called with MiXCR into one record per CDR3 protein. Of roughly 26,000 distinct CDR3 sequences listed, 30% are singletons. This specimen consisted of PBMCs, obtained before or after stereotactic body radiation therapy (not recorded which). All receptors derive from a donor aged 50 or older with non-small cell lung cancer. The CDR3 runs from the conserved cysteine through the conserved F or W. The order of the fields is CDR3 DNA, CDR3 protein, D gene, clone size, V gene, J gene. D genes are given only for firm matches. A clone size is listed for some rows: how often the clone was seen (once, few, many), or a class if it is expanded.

TGTGCCAGCAGTTTGGGACTAGCGGTTAACACCGGGGAGCTGTTTTTT	CASSLGLAVNTGELFF	TRBD2	many	TRBV6-4	TRBJ2-2
TGTGCCAGCAAATTGGACAGGGGGAATCAGCCCCAGCATTTT	CASKLDRGNQPQHF	TRBD1	many	TRBV2	TRBJ1-5
TGTGCCAGCAGCTTCGGGAGCGGGGGACAAGAGACCCAGTACTTC	CASSFGSGGQETQYF	TRBD2	-	TRBV7-9	TRBJ2-5
TGTGCCAGCAGCTTAGATTTGGGAAGCTCCTACAATGAGCAGTTCTTC	CASSLDLGSSYNEQFF	-	once	TRBV7-3	TRBJ2-1
TGTGCCAGCAGTTCCTTGACCGGGACAGAACAGCCCCAGCATTTT	CASSSLTGTEQPQHF	TRBD1	many	TRBV2	TRBJ1-5
TGTGCCAGCAGCTTCGGACAGCCAAAGAACACTGAAGCTTTCTTT	CASSFGQPKNTEAFF	-	-	TRBV7-9	TRBJ1-1
TGTGCCAGCAGTCCCGGGACAGGAAGCATAAATCAGCCCCAGCATTTT	CASSPGTGSINQPQHF	TRBD1	many	TRBV2	TRBJ1-5
TGTGCCAGCTCAACAGGGTTCGACGAGCAGTACTTC	CASSTGFDEQYF	-	many	TRBV18	TRBJ2-7
TGTGCCAGCAGCCGGGACAGACAAGAGACCAAGTACTTC	CASSRDRQETKYF	TRBD1	once	TRBV7-8	TRBJ2-5
TGTGCCAGCAGTCCGAGAATCTGGGGGAAAAACACTGAAGCTTTCTTT	CASSPRIWGKNTEAFF	-	many	TRBV28	TRBJ1-1
TGTGCCAGCAGCCCCAAATTCCGGGCTAGCGGGAGCTGGGCATCCTACGAGCAGTACTTC	CASSPKFRASGSWASYEQYF	TRBD2	many	TRBV6-1	TRBJ2-7
TGTGCCAGCAGCTTAGGGCAGGGTCTCTACGAGCAGTACTTC	CASSLGQGLYEQYF	-	many	TRBV7-9	TRBJ2-7
TGTGCCAGCAGTTATGGGACAGGGTGTTTCTCCTACGAGCAGTACTTC	CASSYGTGCFSYEQYF	TRBD1	few	TRBV6-5	TRBJ2-7
TGTGCCATCAGGCCCCTAGCGGGAGTCGGCGAGCAGTACTTC	CAIRPLAGVGEQYF	TRBD2	many	TRBV10-3	TRBJ2-7
TGTGCCAGCAGCACCCGGGACATCAGCTCTGGAAACACCATATATTTT	CASSTRDISSGNTIYF	-	many	TRBV4-2	TRBJ1-3
TGCAGTGCTAAACCCGGGGTCAACCACGAGCAGTACTTC	CSAKPGVNHEQYF	-	many	TRBV20-1	TRBJ2-7
TGTGCCAGCAGTATGCGGGGCAGGGGAAAGGACGAGCAGTACTTC	CASSMRGRGKDEQYF	-	many	TRBV28	TRBJ2-7
TGTGCCAGCAGTTCCACAATCCGGGTCTACGAGCAGTACTTC	CASSSTIRVYEQYF	-	many	TRBV28	TRBJ2-7
TGTGCCAGCAGCTCAGCCGGGACTAGCGGGTCCGATGAGCAGTTCTTC	CASSSAGTSGSDEQFF	TRBD2	-	TRBV11-3	TRBJ2-1
TGTGCCAGCAGATTAAACCTTATAGGAAACACCATATATTTT	CASRLNLIGNTIYF	-	many	TRBV11-2	TRBJ1-3
TGTGCCACCAGCAGAGGGTCCGTGAGCAATCAGCCCCAGCATTTT	CATSRGSVSNQPQHF	-	many	TRBV15	TRBJ1-5
TGTGCCAGCAGTGGGACCGATCAGCCCCAGCATTTT	CASSGTDQPQHF	-	-	TRBV2	TRBJ1-5
TGCAGTGGGGGGCGAGGAACTGAAGCTTTCTTT	CSGGRGTEAFF	-	many	TRBV20-1	TRBJ1-1
TGCGCCAGCAGCTCAACAGGACAGGGCGGCACAGATACGCAGTATTTT	CASSSTGQGGTDTQYF	TRBD1	many	TRBV5-1	TRBJ2-3
TGTGCCAGTAACCTAACACCCAACACTGAAGCTTTCTTT	CASNLTPNTEAFF	-	medium-sized	TRBV19	TRBJ1-1
TGTGCCTGGAGTGTACGAGGGGAGAACATTCAGTACTTC	CAWSVRGENIQYF	-	-	TRBV30	TRBJ2-4
TGTGCCTGGAGTCCGGCCTCCGCACGGCCCCAGCATTTT	CAWSPASARPQHF	-	many	TRBV30	TRBJ1-5
TGTGCCAGCAGTTGGACCTCCTCCTACAATGAGCAGTTCTTC	CASSWTSSYNEQFF	-	many	TRBV6-2/TRBV6-3	TRBJ2-1
TGCAGCGTTCCTTTTCAGGGGGCGTCTGGAGCTTTCTTT	CSVPFQGASGAFF	TRBD1	many	TRBV29-1	TRBJ1-1
TGTGCCAGTAGTATAGTGAGAGGCCATGGTACGCAGTATTTT	CASSIVRGHGTQYF	-	-	TRBV19	TRBJ2-3
TGTGCCAGCAGCCCCGGACTAGCGGGGGGCAATGAGCAGTTCTTC	CASSPGLAGGNEQFF	TRBD2	many	TRBV7-2	TRBJ2-1
TGTGCCAGCAGTTTTGGAGTTAATGAAAAACTGTTTTTT	CASSFGVNEKLFF	-	many	TRBV12-3/TRBV12-4	TRBJ1-4
TGCGCCAGCAGCTTAGGACTAGCGGGGGTAGATACGCAGTATTTT	CASSLGLAGVDTQYF	TRBD2	many	TRBV5-1	TRBJ2-3
TGTGCCAGCAGCCCCGGGACCGGGGAGCTGTTTTTT	CASSPGTGELFF	-	-	TRBV7-6	TRBJ2-2
TGTGCCAGCAGTTATTCGACAGCGACCTACGAGCAGTACTTC	CASSYSTATYEQYF	-	few	TRBV6-5	TRBJ2-7
TGTGCCAGCAGCTGGGGGGGATACGAGCAGTACTTC	CASSWGGYEQYF	TRBD2	many	TRBV7-2	TRBJ2-7
TGTGCCAGTAGTATATCAGGGCGGAGCTACGAGCAGTACTTC	CASSISGRSYEQYF	-	many	TRBV19	TRBJ2-7
TGCAGTGCTGAACCGGGGGGGAGGGCAGAGGATACGCAGTATTTT	CSAEPGGRAEDTQYF	TRBD2	-	TRBV20-1	TRBJ2-3
TGTGCCAGCAGCCCCCCGGACACAGATACGCAGTATTTT	CASSPPDTDTQYF	-	once	TRBV13	TRBJ2-3
TGTGCCAGCGGATACAGGGTCATCTATGTCTACACCTTC	CASGYRVIYVYTF	-	-	TRBV12-3/TRBV12-4	TRBJ1-2
TGTGCCAGCAGCGGGACAGGGACGAACACTGAAGCTTTCTTT	CASSGTGTNTEAFF	TRBD1	-	TRBV12-3/TRBV12-4	TRBJ1-1
TGTGCCAGCAAGGGGGACGCCACTGAAGCTTTCTTT	CASKGDATEAFF	-	-	TRBV11-1	TRBJ1-1
TGTGCCAGCAGCTTGCCGGGACTAGCGGTGAATGAGCAGTTCTTC	CASSLPGLAVNEQFF	TRBD2	many	TRBV11-3	TRBJ2-1
TGTGCCAGCAGCGTAGTCTTGAGGGCAGAATCTCCCGGGGAGCTGTTTTTT	CASSVVLRAESPGELFF	-	many	TRBV9	TRBJ2-2
TGTGCCAGCAGCTTGGGTACGGGGCAGGGCAATGAGCAGTTCTTC	CASSLGTGQGNEQFF	-	many	TRBV5-8	TRBJ2-1
TGTGCCACCAGCAGAGGGGACACTGGGGCCAACGTCCTGACTTTC	CATSRGDTGANVLTF	-	many	TRBV15	TRBJ2-6
TGTGCCAGCTCAACGGGGTACGAGCAGTACTTC	CASSTGYEQYF	-	many	TRBV2	TRBJ2-7
TGTGCCAGCAGCCATCTACCGGGACAGGGTGACACTGAAGCTCTCTTT	CASSHLPGQGDTEALF	TRBD1	-	TRBV27	TRBJ1-1
TGTGCCAGCAGTTACTCGATGGGACAGGGCTATGGCTACACCTTC	CASSYSMGQGYGYTF	TRBD1	many	TRBV6-5	TRBJ1-2
TGTGCCAGCGCCCCGCCGGGGTTTTATAGTGATACGCAGTATTTT	CASAPPGFYSDTQYF	-	many	TRBV28	TRBJ2-3
TGTGCCAGCAGTAACCGGGACATGATCAATTCACCCCTCCACTTT	CASSNRDMINSPLHF	-	many	TRBV6-1	TRBJ1-6
TGTGCCAGCAGCTTAGCGCCGGGTAGAGACTCTGGAAACACCATATATTTT	CASSLAPGRDSGNTIYF	-	many	TRBV7-2	TRBJ1-3
TGTGCCAGCAGCTTAGCGGCTAGCGGCACAGATACGCAGTATTTT	CASSLAASGTDTQYF	-	many	TRBV7-2	TRBJ2-3
TGTGCCAGCAGTCCTGGACAGGATTTTAAAGCTTTCTTT	CASSPGQDFKAFF	TRBD1	many	TRBV28	TRBJ1-1
TGTGCCACCGAAAATCCAGCGGGAGGATACAATGAGCAGTTCTTC	CATENPAGGYNEQFF	TRBD2	many	TRBV15	TRBJ2-1
TGTGCCAGCAGCTTAGGAAGTGCAGGGGGCGTTGGGACAGATACGCAGTATTTT	CASSLGSAGGVGTDTQYF	TRBD1	many	TRBV11-3	TRBJ2-3